The 8 T cell receptor beta chains given below trace back to one sample, sequenced in a study of T cells after yellow fever vaccination. TCRdb called the 5' RACE reads again in MiXCR, with one record for every CDR3 protein. Seen here are hundreds of thousands of distinct CDR3 sequences, approximately 21% observed once, and the top ten hold 13% to 15%. Sequences were derived from PBMCs, sampled 15 days after the yellow fever booster vaccination. The source is a man aged 30-40 years who received the YFV17D yellow fever vaccine.

CDR3 nucleotide sequence: TGTGCCAGCAGCTTGGGATTTAGCGGTGAGGGAGAGACCCAGTACTTC. The encoded protein is CASSLGFSGEGETQYF. The chain has TRBV7-2 and TRBJ2-5; D is possibly TRBD2 (6 bases). The CDR3 is 16 amino acids. The ends were cut back, 3 bases at V and 4 bases at J, with 18 bases in the middle. Germline V CDR1 and CDR2: SGHTA, FQGNSA.

This chain links TRBV12-3 or TRBV12-4 with TRBJ1-1, with a tentative D call TRBD1 (6 bases). The V end lost 6 bases, the J end lost 5 bases, and 16 bases lay between the germline ends. The CDR3 is made up of 14 amino acids. CDR3 sequence reads: CASSIRGGYTEAFF. The CDR3 DNA sequence: TGTGCCAGCAGCATAAGGGGGGGATATACTGAAGCTTTCTTT.

The chain couples TRBV7-9 to TRBJ2-1; weak D call: TRBD2 (6 bases). CDR1 and CDR2 (germline): SEHNR, FQNEAQ (reference sequence). This CDR3 has 15 amino acids. V lost 7 bases to trimming and J lost 3 bases, with 16 bases between them. The CDR3 region has the DNA TGTGCCAGCACCGAGCTGGAGGGACTCTACAATGAGCAGTTCTTC. It encodes CASTELEGLYNEQFF.

The chain uses TRBV24-1 and TRBJ2-2; D is ambiguous. V gave up 5 bases and J gave up 5 bases, with 17 bases separating them. The CDR3 contains 16 residues. CDR1 is KGHDR, CDR2 SFDVKD, per germline. The CDR3 protein is CATSAGLPLETGELFF. Written as DNA, the CDR3 is TGTGCCACCAGTGCTGGCCTCCCGCTTGAAACCGGGGAGCTGTTTTTT.

This clonotype was recorded a few times. The chain links TRBV20-1 to TRBJ2-5; TRBD1 might be the D (5 bases). The CDR3 length is 12 residues. Germline loops: CDR1 DFQATT, CDR2 SNEGSKA (reference sequence). V was cut by 6 bases and J by 0 bases, with 8 bases left in between. This CDR3 is CSATTDQETQYF. Written as DNA, the CDR3 is TGCAGTGCGACGACAGACCAAGAGACCCAGTACTTC.

The J gene is TRBJ1-1, the V gene TRBV7-2, with D maybe TRBD1 (5 bases). This CDR3 has 15 amino acids. Trimming pared 2 bases from V and 3 bases from J, leaving 13 bases between. Germline CDR1 and CDR2: SGHTA and FQGNSA. Here the CDR3 reads CASSLQLGLDTEAFF. The CDR3 region has the DNA TGTGCCAGCAGCTTACAACTGGGGCTGGACACTGAAGCTTTCTTT.

The chain employs TRBV19 and TRBJ2-7, with D possibly matching TRBD1 (5 bases). CDR1 is LNHDA and CDR2 is SQIVND in the germline V gene (reference sequence). CDR3 length: 14 residues. Trimming removed 4 bases from V and 2 bases from J, with 12 bases in between. The CDR3 sequence is CASSTTQAPYEQYF. The CDR3 DNA is TGTGCCAGTAGTACCACACAGGCCCCCTACGAGCAGTACTTC.

The chain recombines TRBV12-3 or TRBV12-4 with TRBJ1-2, with D possibly being TRBD1 (6 bases). V shed 4 bases and J shed 8 bases, with 11 bases lying between them. The CDR3 sequence is 12 residues long. The CDR3 loop is CASSSYRVGYTF. The CDR3 DNA follows: TGTGCCAGCAGTTCGTACAGGGTCGGCTACACCTTC.